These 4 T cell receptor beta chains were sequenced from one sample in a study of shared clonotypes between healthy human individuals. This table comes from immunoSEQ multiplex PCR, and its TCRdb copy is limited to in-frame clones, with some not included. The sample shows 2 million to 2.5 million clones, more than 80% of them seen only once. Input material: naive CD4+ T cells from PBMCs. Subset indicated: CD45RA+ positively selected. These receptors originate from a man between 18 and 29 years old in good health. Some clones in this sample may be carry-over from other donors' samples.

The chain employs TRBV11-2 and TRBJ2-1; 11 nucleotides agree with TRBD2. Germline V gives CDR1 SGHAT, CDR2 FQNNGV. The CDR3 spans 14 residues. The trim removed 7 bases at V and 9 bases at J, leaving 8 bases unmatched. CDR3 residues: CASKTSGNSGEQFF. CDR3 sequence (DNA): TGTGCCAGCAAGACTAGCGGGAATTCGGGTGAGCAGTTCTTC.

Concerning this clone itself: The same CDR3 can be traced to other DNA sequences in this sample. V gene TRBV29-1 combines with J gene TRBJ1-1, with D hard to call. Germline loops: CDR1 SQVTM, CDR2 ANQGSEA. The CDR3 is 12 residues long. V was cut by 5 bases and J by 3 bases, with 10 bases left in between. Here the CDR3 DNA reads TGCAGCGTTTCCCGTGGGGACACTGAAGCTTTCTTT. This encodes CSVSRGDTEAFF.

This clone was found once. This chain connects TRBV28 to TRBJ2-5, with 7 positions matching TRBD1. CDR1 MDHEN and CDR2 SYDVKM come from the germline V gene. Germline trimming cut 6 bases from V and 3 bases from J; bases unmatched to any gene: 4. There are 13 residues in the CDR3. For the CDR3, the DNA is TGTGCCAGCAGGGAAGGGACAGAAGAGACCCAGTACTTC. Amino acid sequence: CASREGTEETQYF.

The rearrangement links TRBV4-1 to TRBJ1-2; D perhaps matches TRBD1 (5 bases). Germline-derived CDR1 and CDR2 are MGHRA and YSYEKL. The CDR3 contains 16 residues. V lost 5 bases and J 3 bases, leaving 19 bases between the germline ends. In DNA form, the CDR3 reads TGCGCCAGCAGCTCCCCGTCCAGACAGCCCTACTATGGCTACACCTTC. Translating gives CASSSPSRQPYYGYTF.